This is a list of T cell receptor beta chains from one sample in a study of tumor-infiltrating lymphocytes in primary liver carcinoma. TCRdb reanalysed the multiplex PCR reads using MiXCR and keeps one entry per CDR3 protein. The sample yields 320,000 or so distinct CDR3 sequences, 55% to 65% seen once. The sample consisted of peripheral blood. The receptors derive from a man in his forties with primary liver carcinoma and hepatitis B virus infection. Each CDR3 is given with its conserved first and last residue. Fields, in order: clone size, V gene, J gene, D gene, CDR3 DNA, CDR3 protein. D genes are given only for firm matches. Not all rows give a size; the values are once, few, many and, for expanded clones, a class.

NA	TRBV12-3/TRBV12-4	TRBJ2-1	TRBD2	TGTGCCATCAGTCCTAGCGGCAGTTACAATGAGCACTTCTTC	CAISPSGSYNEHFF
NA	TRBV5-1	TRBJ1-6	NA	TGCGCCAGCAGCTTGCGGGGAAGGAATTCACCCCTCCACTTT	CASSLRGRNSPLHF
NA	TRBV12-3/TRBV12-4	TRBJ2-1	TRBD2	TGTGCCAGCAGTTTATCGCCGGGAGGGCTAGTTGAGCAGTTCTTC	CASSLSPGGLVEQFF
NA	TRBV5-1	TRBJ1-1	NA	TGCGCCAGCAGCTTCCAGGGATCTATCACTGAAGCTTTCTTT	CASSFQGSITEAFF
NA	TRBV5-1	TRBJ2-2	TRBD2	TGCTCCAGCACGACCAAACTAGCGGAGAACGCCGGGGAGCTGTTTTTT	CSSTTKLAENAGELFF
NA	TRBV29-1	TRBJ2-3	TRBD2	TGTAGCCCTCGTAGCGGGAGGCCTCCCACCTGTAGCACAGATACGCAGTATTTT	CSPRSGRPPTCSTDTQYF
many	TRBV10-3	TRBJ2-7	NA	TGTGCCATCAGTGGACTGAACTACGAGCAGTACTTC	CAISGLNYEQYF
NA	TRBV4-3	TRBJ2-1	NA	TGCACCAGCAGCCTAAACACGGCAACGGGGCATGAGCAGTTCTTC	CTSSLNTATGHEQFF
NA	TRBV7-9	TRBJ2-1	TRBD2	TGTGCCAGCAGCTTAGGGGGTAGCGGGATCGGCAATGAGCAGTTCTTC	CASSLGGSGIGNEQFF
few	TRBV4-1	TRBJ2-3	NA	TGCGCCAGCAGCCAAGAGGGTCCGGCACCAGATACGCAGTATTTT	CASSQEGPAPDTQYF
NA	TRBV29-1	TRBJ1-6	TRBD1	TGTAGCGCGAGGGACAGAAATTCATCACCCCTCAACTTT	CSARDRNSSPLNF
NA	TRBV6-1	TRBJ2-3	NA	TGTGCCAGCAGACACACAGGTACGCAGTATTTT	CASRHTGTQYF
few	TRBV28	TRBJ1-2	NA	TGTGCCAGCAGTCCGTGGGGGGGGGCGCGTGGCTACACCTTC	CASSPWGGARGYTF
NA	TRBV5-1	TRBJ2-1	NA	TGCGCCAGCAACCAAAGACCGGCGGGGGCGGGTGAGCAGTTCTTC	CASNQRPAGAGEQFF
NA	TRBV6-6	TRBJ2-1	NA	TGCACCAGCATTTACCCGGGAGACGGGTACAATGAGCAGTTCTTC	CTSIYPGDGYNEQFF
NA	TRBV5-1	TRBJ2-1	NA	TGCGCCAGCAGCTCGTCTCAACGGGAGAATAGTGAGCAGTTCTTC	CASSSSQRENSEQFF
NA	TRBV5-5	TRBJ2-1	TRBD2	TGTGTCAGCAGCCCAGGGACACGGGGACTAGCGGGATTCTTC	CVSSPGTRGLAGFF
many	TRBV29-1	TRBJ1-2	NA	TGCAGCGCGGAGGCAGGGCGAGGCTACACCTTC	CSAEAGRGYTF
NA	TRBV5-4	TRBJ1-1	NA	TGTGCCAGCAGCCCCACTAGAGGGGCCGCTTTCTTT	CASSPTRGAAFF
NA	TRBV11-1	TRBJ1-3	NA	TGTCCCAGCACCTTATGGCGGACTGGAAACTCCATATATTTT	CPSTLWRTGNSIYF
few	TRBV6-6	TRBJ1-5	TRBD1	TGTGCCAGCAGACGGACAGGGGTAGTAAAACAGCCCCAGCATTTT	CASRRTGVVKQPQHF
NA	TRBV11-2	TRBJ2-7	TRBD1	TGTGCCAGCAGTGGGACAGGGATGCACGAGCAGTACTTC	CASSGTGMHEQYF
NA	TRBV6-6	TRBJ1-5	NA	TGTGCCAGCAGGTGGGATAGCAATCAGCCCCAGCATTTT	CASRWDSNQPQHF
many	TRBV4-2	TRBJ2-7	NA	TGTGCCAGCAGCCAGGTAACGGGAGAGCAGTACTTC	CASSQVTGEQYF
NA	TRBV30	TRBJ2-7	NA	TGTGCCTGGAAAGTCAGAGGGACGTTCTACGAGCAGTACTTC	CAWKVRGTFYEQYF
many	TRBV12-3/TRBV12-4	TRBJ1-1	NA	TGTGCCAGCAGTCCACTAGGGACCGGGAACACTGAAGCTTTCTTT	CASSPLGTGNTEAFF
NA	TRBV5-1	TRBJ2-7	NA	TGCGCCAGCAGCTTACAAAGCTCCTACGAGCAGTACTTC	CASSLQSSYEQYF
NA	TRBV29-1	TRBJ1-4	TRBD1	TGCAGCGTAGGGACAGGGGGTGCAACTAATGAAAAACTGTTTTTT	CSVGTGGATNEKLFF
NA	TRBV10-3	TRBJ2-6	NA	TGTGTCATCAGGGTGGAACAGGGCTCTGGGGCCAACGTCCTGACTTTC	CVIRVEQGSGANVLTF